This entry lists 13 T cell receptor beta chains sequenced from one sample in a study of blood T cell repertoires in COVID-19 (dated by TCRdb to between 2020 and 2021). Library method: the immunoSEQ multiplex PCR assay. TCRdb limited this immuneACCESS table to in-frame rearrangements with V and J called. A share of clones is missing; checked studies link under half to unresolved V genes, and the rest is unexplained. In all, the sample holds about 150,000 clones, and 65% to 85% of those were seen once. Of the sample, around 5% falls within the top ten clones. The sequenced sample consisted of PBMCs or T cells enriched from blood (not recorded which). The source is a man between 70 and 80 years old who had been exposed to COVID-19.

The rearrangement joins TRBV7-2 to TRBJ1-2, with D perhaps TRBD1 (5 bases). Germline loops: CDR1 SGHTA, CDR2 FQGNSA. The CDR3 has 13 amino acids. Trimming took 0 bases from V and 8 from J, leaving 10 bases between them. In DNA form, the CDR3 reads TGTGCCAGCAGCTTAGCAACAGGAGGGGGCTACACCTTC. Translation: CASSLATGGGYTF.

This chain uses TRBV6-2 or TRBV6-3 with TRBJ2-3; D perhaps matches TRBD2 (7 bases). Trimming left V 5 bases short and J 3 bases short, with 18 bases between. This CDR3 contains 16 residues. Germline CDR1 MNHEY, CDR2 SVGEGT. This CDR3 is CASSAGTGGPTDTQYF. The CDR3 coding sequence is TGTGCCAGCAGTGCAGGCACGGGGGGCCCGACAGATACGCAGTATTTT.

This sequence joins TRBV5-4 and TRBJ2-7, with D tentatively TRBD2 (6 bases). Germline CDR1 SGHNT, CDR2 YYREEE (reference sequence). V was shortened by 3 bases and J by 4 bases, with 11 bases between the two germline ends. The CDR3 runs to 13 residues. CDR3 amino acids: CASSSRDLYEQYF. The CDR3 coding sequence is TGTGCCAGCAGCTCCAGGGACTTGTACGAGCAGTACTTC.

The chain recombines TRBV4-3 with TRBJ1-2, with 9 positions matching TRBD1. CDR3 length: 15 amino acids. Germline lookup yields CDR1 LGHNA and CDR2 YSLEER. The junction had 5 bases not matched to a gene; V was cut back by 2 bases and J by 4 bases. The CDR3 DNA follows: TGCGCCAGCAGCCAAAAGGGACAGGGTTTCTATGGCTACACCTTC. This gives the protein CASSQKGQGFYGYTF.

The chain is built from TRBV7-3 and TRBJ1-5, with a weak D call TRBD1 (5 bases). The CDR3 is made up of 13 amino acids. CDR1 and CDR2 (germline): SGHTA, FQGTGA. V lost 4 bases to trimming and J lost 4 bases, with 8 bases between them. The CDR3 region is CASSYGGNQPQHF. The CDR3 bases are TGTGCCAGCAGCTACGGGGGGAATCAGCCCCAGCATTTT.

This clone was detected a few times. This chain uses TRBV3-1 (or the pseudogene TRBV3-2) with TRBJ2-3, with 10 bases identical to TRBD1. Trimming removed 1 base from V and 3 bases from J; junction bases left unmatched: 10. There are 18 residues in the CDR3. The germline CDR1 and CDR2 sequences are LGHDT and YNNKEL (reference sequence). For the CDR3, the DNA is TGTGCCAGCAGCCAAGTAGGAGGGGACAGGGGTGGAACAGATACGCAGTATTTT. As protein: CASSQVGGDRGGTDTQYF.

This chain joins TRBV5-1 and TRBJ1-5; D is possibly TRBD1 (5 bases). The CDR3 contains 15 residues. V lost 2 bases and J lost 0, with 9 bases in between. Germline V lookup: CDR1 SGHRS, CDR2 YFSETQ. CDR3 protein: CASSLGEHSNQPQHF. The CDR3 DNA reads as TGCGCCAGCAGCTTAGGGGAACATAGCAATCAGCCCCAGCATTTT.

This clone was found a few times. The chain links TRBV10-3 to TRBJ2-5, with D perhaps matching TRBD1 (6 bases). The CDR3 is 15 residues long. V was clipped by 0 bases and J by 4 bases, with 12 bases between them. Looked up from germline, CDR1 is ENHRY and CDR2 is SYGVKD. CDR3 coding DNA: TGTGCCATCAGTGAGTCGGGGGCAGAAGGAGAGACCCAGTACTTC. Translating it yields CAISESGAEGETQYF.

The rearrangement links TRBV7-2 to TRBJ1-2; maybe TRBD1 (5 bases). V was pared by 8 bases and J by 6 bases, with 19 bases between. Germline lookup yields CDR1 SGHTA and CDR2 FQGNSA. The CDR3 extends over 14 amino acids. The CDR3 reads CASFKIGALNGYTF. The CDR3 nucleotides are TGTGCCAGCTTCAAAATAGGGGCGCTCAATGGCTACACCTTC.

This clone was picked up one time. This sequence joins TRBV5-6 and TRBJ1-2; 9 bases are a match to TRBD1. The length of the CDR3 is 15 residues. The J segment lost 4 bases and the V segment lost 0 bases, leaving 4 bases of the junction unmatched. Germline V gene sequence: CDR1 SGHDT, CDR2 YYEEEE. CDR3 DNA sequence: TGTGCCAGCAGCTTGGACAGGGGGCGCGTCTATGGCTACACCTTC. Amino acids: CASSLDRGRVYGYTF.

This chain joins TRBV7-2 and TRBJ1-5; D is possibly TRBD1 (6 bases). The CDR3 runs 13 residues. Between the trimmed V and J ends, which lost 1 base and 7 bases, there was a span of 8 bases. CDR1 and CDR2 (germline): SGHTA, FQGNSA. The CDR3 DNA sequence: TGTGCCAGCAGCTTAGAGAGGGGGCAGCCCCAGCATTTT. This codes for CASSLERGQPQHF. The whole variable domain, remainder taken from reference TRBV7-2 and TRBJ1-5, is GAGVSQSPSNKVTEKGKDVELRCDPISGHTALYWYRQSLGQGLEFLIYFQGNSAPDKSGLPSDRFSAERTGGSVSTLTIQRTQQEDSAVYLCASSLERGQPQHFGDGTRLSIL.

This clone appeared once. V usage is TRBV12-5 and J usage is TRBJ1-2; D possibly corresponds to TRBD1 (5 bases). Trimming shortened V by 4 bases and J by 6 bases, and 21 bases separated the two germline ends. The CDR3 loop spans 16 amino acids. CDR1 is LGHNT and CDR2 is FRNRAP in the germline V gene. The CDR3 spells CASGWGEGGKINGYTF. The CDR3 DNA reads TGTGCTAGTGGTTGGGGGGAGGGCGGAAAAATTAATGGCTACACCTTC.

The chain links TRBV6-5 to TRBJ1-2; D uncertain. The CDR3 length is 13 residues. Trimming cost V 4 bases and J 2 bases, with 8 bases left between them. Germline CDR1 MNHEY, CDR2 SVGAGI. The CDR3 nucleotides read TGTGCCAGCAGTTTTGAGGGCAACTATGGCTACACCTTC. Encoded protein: CASSFEGNYGYTF.